This T cell receptor beta chain was observed in a study of blood T cell repertoires in COVID-19. Overall study context: T cells, B-cell-depleted T cells, or PBMCs provided the cDNA or gDNA that served as material.

Original processing methods: Estimation of nucleated cell counts relied on the amplification of reference gene primers. The assay was immunoSEQ multiplex PCR, and TCRdb's table has in-frame clones only and misses some. V and J calls and clone size are those listed in that table; D and trimming were worked out from the DNA. The sample lists approximately 44,000 clones, roughly nine tenths seen once, with approximately 4.6% in the top ten. The sample holds a few counts of this clone. Germline values: CDR1 SGHVS, CDR2 FQNEAQ. CDR3 size: 12 residues. The V end lost 3 bases, the J end lost 3 bases, and 6 bases lay between the germline ends.

Sequenced sample: peripheral blood. The gene calls are TRBV7-8 and TRBJ2-7; D unclear. The sequence came from a man in his fifties or sixties with acute or convalescent COVID-19. CDR3 nucleotides: TGTGCCAGCAGCTTCCTAGACTACGAGCAGTACTTC. It encodes CASSFLDYEQYF.